Listed here are 31 T cell receptor beta chains from one sample, sequenced in a study of shared clonotypes between healthy human individuals. Assay used: immunoSEQ multiplex PCR; TCRdb lists only in-frame clones, some missing. The data contain about 380,000 clones, approximately 97% of them singletons. The sequenced sample consisted of memory CD8+ T cells sorted from blood. The subset is: CD45RO+ cells pooled with CCR7-negative TemRA cells. The receptors come from a man aged 25-45 years in good health.

V gene TRBV5-3 combines with J gene TRBJ1-5; no clear D. TRBV5-3 is flagged as an ORF with uncertain function. Trimming shortened V by 6 bases and J by 7 bases, and 20 bases separated the two germline ends. CDR3 length: 15 amino acids. The CDR3 DNA follows: TGTGCCAGAATGCCACGATCGGGGATACGACAGCCCCAGCATTTT. Translating it yields CARMPRSGIRQPQHF.

The chain is built from TRBV28 and TRBJ1-1; no reliable D call. Germline assignment: CDR1 MDHEN and CDR2 SYDVKM. The CDR3 runs 12 residues. Between the trimmed V and J ends, which lost 6 bases and 4 bases, there was a span of 9 bases. CDR3 region: CASSHVGTEAFF. CDR3 DNA: TGTGCCAGCAGCCATGTTGGCACTGAAGCTTTCTTT.

The chain couples TRBV7-9 to TRBJ2-2; 8 bases are shared with TRBD2. The CDR3 extends over 15 amino acids. From germline, CDR1 is SEHNR and CDR2 FQNEAQ (reference sequence). J lost 3 bases, V lost 2 bases, and 2 bases had no gene match. CDR3 sequence (DNA): TGTGCCAGCAGCTTAACTAGCGGTTACACCGGGGAGCTGTTTTTT. Translation: CASSLTSGYTGELFF.

This chain's CDR3 is CAISGDRGRYNEQFF. CDR3 DNA sequence: TGTGCCATCAGTGGTGACAGGGGGCGCTACAATGAGCAGTTCTTC. V usage is TRBV10-3 and J usage is TRBJ2-1, with 10 bases fitting TRBD1. The junction had 3 bases not matched to a gene; V was cut back by 4 bases and J by 3 bases. The CDR3 runs 15 residues. CDR1 and CDR2 from the germline V gene are ENHRY and SYGVKD.

The chain combines TRBV7-3 with TRBJ1-1; D is perhaps TRBD1 (5 bases). V was shortened by 2 bases and J by 3 bases, with 7 bases between the two germline ends. This CDR3 has 13 amino acids. Germline lookup yields CDR1 SGHTA and CDR2 FQGTGA. CDR3 protein: CASSLSGHTEAFF. The CDR3 coding sequence is TGTGCCAGCAGCTTATCAGGGCACACTGAAGCTTTCTTT.

This rearrangement joins TRBV28 to TRBJ2-1, with 11 bases matching TRBD2. CDR3 length: 15 residues. With 5 bases clipped from V and 3 bases from J, the junction kept 3 bases outside the gene matches. Germline lookup yields CDR1 MDHEN and CDR2 SYDVKM. CDR3 residues: CASSLAGGIYNEQFF. CDR3 DNA sequence: TGTGCCAGCAGTCTAGCGGGAGGAATCTACAATGAGCAGTTCTTC.

This sequence joins TRBV5-1 and TRBJ2-2; no definite D call. V was clipped by 3 bases and J by 1 base, with 16 bases between them. From germline, CDR1 is SGHRS and CDR2 YFSETQ. The CDR3 runs 17 residues. CDR3 region: CASSSGSGVVNTGELFF. CDR3 DNA: TGCGCCAGCAGCTCCGGATCTGGAGTAGTGAACACCGGGGAGCTGTTTTTT.

V is TRBV6-4 and J is TRBJ2-3, with 9 bases fitting TRBD1. This CDR3 region has 15 residues. With 5 bases clipped from V and 2 bases from J, the junction kept 5 bases outside the gene matches. Germline values: CDR1 MRHNA, CDR2 SNTAGT. CDR3 sequence reads: CASSSTGGDTDTQYF. CDR3 nucleotides: TGTGCCAGCAGTTCGACAGGGGGGGACACAGATACGCAGTATTTT.

V is TRBV4-1 and J is TRBJ2-1; D possibly corresponds to TRBD2 (6 bases). The V end was cut by 4 bases, the J end by 4 bases, with 23 bases between. This CDR3 region has 18 residues. In germline, CDR1 is MGHRA, CDR2 YSYEKL. CDR3 in DNA: TGCGCCAGCAGCCGCTCAACCCCCACCGGGACTCTATACAATGAGCAGTTCTTC. Amino acid sequence: CASSRSTPTGTLYNEQFF.

The rearrangement uses TRBV6-5 and TRBJ1-6; no reliable D call. CDR1 is MNHEY and CDR2 is SVGAGI in the germline V gene. Trimming cost V 1 base and J 8 bases, with 9 bases left between them. CDR3 size: 14 residues. CDR3 DNA: TGTGCCAGCAGTTACTTCTATCAAGATTCACCCCTCCACTTT. It codes for CASSYFYQDSPLHF.

V gene TRBV4-1 combines with J gene TRBJ1-3, with D perhaps matching TRBD1 (5 bases). Per the germline V gene, CDR1 is MGHRA and CDR2 is YSYEKL. Trimming took off 2 bases at V and 0 bases at J, with 11 bases between the two ends. The CDR3 is made up of 16 amino acids. The CDR3 sequence: CASSQFSGGSGNTIYF. The CDR3 DNA reads as TGCGCCAGCAGCCAATTCTCCGGGGGCTCTGGAAACACCATATATTTT.

This clone appeared a few times. The V call is TRBV5-1, the J call TRBJ1-1; a weak D match, TRBD1 (5 bases). CDR1 is SGHRS, CDR2 YFSETQ, per germline. The length of the CDR3 is 14 residues. The germline V and J ends were trimmed by 1 base and 4 bases, with 11 bases remaining between them. The CDR3 DNA reads as TGCGCCAGCAGCTTGAGAGGGGATTCCACTGAAGCTTTCTTT. This gives the protein CASSLRGDSTEAFF.

A few counts support this clone. The genes are TRBV6-1 and TRBJ2-1; 11 nucleotides align to TRBD2. Germline loops: CDR1 MNHNS, CDR2 SASEGT. The CDR3 sequence is 19 residues long. J was trimmed by 5 bases and V by 2 bases; bases with no gene match: 14. CDR3 DNA sequence: TGTGCCAGCAGTGAATTTAGCATGATTAGCGGGAGGGAGAACAATGAGCAGTTCTTC. Translated: CASSEFSMISGRENNEQFF.

This rearrangement joins TRBV10-3 to TRBJ2-1, with TRBD1 matching over 9 bases. CDR1 is ENHRY and CDR2 is SYGVKD in the germline V gene. CDR3 length: 15 residues. Trimming took 2 bases from V and 3 from J; bases not matched to a gene: 2. The CDR3 DNA is TGTGCCATCAGTGAGCCGACAGGGGGCTACAATGAGCAGTTCTTC. Translating it yields CAISEPTGGYNEQFF.

The chain uses TRBV11-2 and TRBJ2-5; TRBD1 aligns across 7 bases. The trim removed 4 bases at V and 5 bases at J, leaving 13 bases unmatched. This CDR3 is built from 16 residues. CDR1 and CDR2 (germline): SGHAT, FQNNGV. The DNA for the CDR3 is TGTGCCAGCAGCTCCTCATGGGACAGAATCACGGAGACCCAGTACTTC. Its translation: CASSSSWDRITETQYF.

The V call is TRBV19, the J call TRBJ1-1; D ambiguous. The CDR3 length is 16 residues. The germline V gene has CDR1 LNHDA and CDR2 SQIVND (reference sequence). V was clipped by 2 bases and J by 4 bases, with 17 bases between them. Here the CDR3 DNA reads TGTGCCAGTAGTATACGGTCGGGAACGTGGGGCACTGAAGCTTTCTTT. Its translation: CASSIRSGTWGTEAFF.

The chain carries TRBV4-2 and TRBJ2-1; 7 bases line up with TRBD2. Germline CDR1 LGHNA, CDR2 YNFKEQ. After removal of 4 bases from V and 8 bases from J, the junction contained 8 bases not matched to a gene. This CDR3 has 14 amino acids. CDR3 in amino acids: CASSLVGGLHEQFF. The CDR3 DNA sequence: TGTGCCAGCAGCCTTGTGGGAGGGCTCCATGAGCAGTTCTTC.

For the CDR3, the DNA is TGCGCCAGCAGCTTAGAGAGCTCTGGAAACACCATATATTTT. This sequence encodes CASSLESSGNTIYF. This chain connects TRBV5-1 to TRBJ1-3; D is uncertain. V lost 2 bases and J 0 bases, leaving 6 bases between the germline ends. The germline CDR1 and CDR2 sequences are SGHRS and YFSETQ. CDR3 length equals 14 residues.

The chain uses TRBV15 and TRBJ1-6; maybe TRBD1 (5 bases). The length of the CDR3 is 15 residues. V dropped 0 bases and J dropped 7 bases, with 10 bases sitting between them. The germline V gene has CDR1 LNHNV and CDR2 YYDKDF (reference sequence). CDR3 protein: CATSRDPGRNSPLHF. DNA of the CDR3: TGTGCCACCAGCAGAGATCCAGGGCGGAATTCACCCCTCCACTTT.

The chain joins TRBV5-1 to TRBJ1-4, with 7 positions matching TRBD1. This CDR3 has 14 residues. Trimming removed 1 base from V and 5 bases from J; junction bases left unmatched: 2. Looked up from germline, CDR1 is SGHRS and CDR2 is YFSETQ. This CDR3 is CASSLLQGNEKLFF. The CDR3 DNA reads as TGCGCCAGCAGCTTGCTACAGGGGAATGAAAAACTGTTTTTT.

The rearrangement uses TRBV4-2 and TRBJ2-3, with 10 nucleotides matching TRBD1. The CDR3 covers 15 residues. V trimming: 4 bases; J trimming: 4 bases; junction bases outside the gene matches: 5. Germline CDR1 LGHNA, CDR2 YNFKEQ. The DNA for the CDR3 is TGTGCCAGCAGCCCGAGGACAGGGGGGGCAGATACGCAGTATTTT. This translates into CASSPRTGGADTQYF.

The V and J genes are TRBV27 and TRBJ1-1; TRBD1 aligns across 10 bases. Per the germline V gene, CDR1 is MNHEY and CDR2 is SMNVEV (reference sequence). This CDR3 is 13 amino acids long. With V trimmed by 6 bases and J by 7 bases, 5 bases remained unmatched. CDR3 loop: CASRTTGGREAFF. The CDR3, as DNA: TGTGCCAGCAGGACGACAGGGGGCCGTGAAGCTTTCTTT.

The rearrangement joins TRBV6-4 to TRBJ2-1; 7 nucleotides line up with TRBD1. Germline V gene sequence: CDR1 MRHNA, CDR2 SNTAGT. Unmatched junction bases numbered 3, after V lost 3 bases and J lost 7 bases. The CDR3 has 13 residues. The CDR3 spells CASSEEDRNEQFF. As DNA, the CDR3 is TGTGCCAGCAGTGAAGAGGACAGGAATGAGCAGTTCTTC.

The chain has TRBV29-1 and TRBJ2-2; unclear D gene. CDR1 is SQVTM, CDR2 ANQGSEA, per germline. This CDR3 region has 14 residues. V was cut by 4 bases and J by 0 bases, with 9 bases left in between. CDR3 loop: CSVGQTTNTGELFF. CDR3 nucleotide sequence: TGCAGCGTTGGGCAGACCACGAACACCGGGGAGCTGTTTTTT.

The V gene is TRBV6-1, the J gene TRBJ2-1, with 8 bases that match TRBD2. The germline V gene has CDR1 MNHNS and CDR2 SASEGT. With V trimmed by 5 bases and J by 0 bases, 3 bases remained unmatched. CDR3 length: 15 residues. CDR3 amino acids: CASSIAGSSYNEQFF. CDR3 bases: TGTGCCAGCAGTATAGCGGGAAGCTCCTACAATGAGCAGTTCTTC.

The V gene is TRBV29-1, the J gene TRBJ2-1, with D possibly TRBD2 on 6 matching bases. There are 14 residues in the CDR3. V gave up 2 bases and J gave up 5 bases, with 13 bases separating them. Germline CDR1 reads SQVTM; CDR2 reads ANQGSEA. Written as DNA, the CDR3 is TGCAGCGTTGAAACGGGAGAAGGTCACAATGAGCAGTTCTTC. Protein sequence: CSVETGEGHNEQFF.

The gene calls are TRBV28 and TRBJ1-2; 9 bases match TRBD1. There are 17 residues in the CDR3. The V segment lost 6 bases and the J segment 2 bases; nucleotides outside the gene matches: 13. Per germline, CDR1 MDHEN and CDR2 SYDVKM. The CDR3 here is CASRFGGQGKRNYGYTF. CDR3 bases: TGTGCCAGCAGATTCGGGGGACAGGGAAAAAGGAACTATGGCTACACCTTC.

The V and J genes are TRBV5-4 and TRBJ2-1; no reliable D call. The length of the CDR3 is 15 residues. V was cut by 0 bases and J by 7 bases, with 14 bases left in between. CDR1 and CDR2 (germline): SGHNT, YYREEE (reference sequence). The DNA of the CDR3 is TGTGCCAGCAGCTTGGTATCTGGGCAAGAGAATGAGCAGTTCTTC. It yields the protein CASSLVSGQENEQFF. Complete variable domain (other parts from reference TRBV5-4 and TRBJ2-1): ETGVTQSPTHLIKTRGQQVTLRCSSQSGHNTVSWYQQALGQGPQFIFQYYREEENGRGNFPPRFSGLQFPNYSSELNVNALELDDSALYLCASSLVSGQENEQFFGPGTRLTVL.

The rearrangement links TRBV4-1 to TRBJ2-1; perhaps TRBD2 as D (7 bases). The ends were cut back, 2 bases at V and 7 bases at J, with 15 bases in the middle. Germline assignment: CDR1 MGHRA and CDR2 YSYEKL. The CDR3 runs 15 residues. CDR3 bases: TGCGCCAGCAGCCAAAGGGGGGGCGGAGTAAATGAGCAGTTCTTC. Residues: CASSQRGGGVNEQFF.

The chain joins TRBV15 to TRBJ2-7; 10 bases map to TRBD2. Germline CDR1 LNHNV, CDR2 YYDKDF (reference sequence). V lost 2 bases and J lost 1; bases outside the gene matches: 2. This CDR3 contains 15 residues. Written as DNA, the CDR3 is TGTGCCACCAGCAGACTAGCGGGAGCATCCTACGAGCAGTACTTC. Protein sequence: CATSRLAGASYEQYF. The entire variable domain, with the rest obtained from reference TRBV15 and TRBJ2-7, is as follows: DAMVIQNPRYQVTQFGKPVTLSCSQTLNHNVMYWYQQKSSQAPKLLFHYYDKDFNNEADTPDNFQSRRPNTSFCFLDIRSPGLGDTAMYLCATSRLAGASYEQYFGPGTRLTVT.

The genes are TRBV15 and TRBJ1-4; D remains unclear. Trimming left V 5 bases short and J 4 bases short, with 11 bases between. The CDR3 covers 14 residues. Germline assignment: CDR1 LNHNV and CDR2 YYDKDF (reference sequence). CDR3 in amino acids: CATSGSERNEKLFF. The CDR3 DNA sequence: TGTGCCACCAGCGGTTCCGAACGTAATGAAAAACTGTTTTTT.